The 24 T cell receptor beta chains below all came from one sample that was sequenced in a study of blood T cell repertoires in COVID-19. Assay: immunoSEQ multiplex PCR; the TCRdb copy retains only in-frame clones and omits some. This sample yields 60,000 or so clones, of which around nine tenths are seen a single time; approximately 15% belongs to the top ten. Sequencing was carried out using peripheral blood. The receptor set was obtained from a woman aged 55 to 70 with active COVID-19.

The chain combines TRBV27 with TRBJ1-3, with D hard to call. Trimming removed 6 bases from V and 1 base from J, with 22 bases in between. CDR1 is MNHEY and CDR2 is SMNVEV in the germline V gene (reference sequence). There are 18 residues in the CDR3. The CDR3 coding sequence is TGTGCCAGCAGCCCCGGGCGGGGTCGAGACATTTCTGGAAACACCATATATTTT. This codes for CASSPGRGRDISGNTIYF.

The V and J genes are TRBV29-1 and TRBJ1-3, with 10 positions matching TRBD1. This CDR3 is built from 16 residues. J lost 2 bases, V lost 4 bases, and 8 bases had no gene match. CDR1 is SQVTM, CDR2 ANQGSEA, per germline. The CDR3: CSVGTGGTGPGNTIYF. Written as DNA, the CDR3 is TGCAGCGTTGGGACAGGGGGAACAGGTCCTGGAAACACCATATATTTT.

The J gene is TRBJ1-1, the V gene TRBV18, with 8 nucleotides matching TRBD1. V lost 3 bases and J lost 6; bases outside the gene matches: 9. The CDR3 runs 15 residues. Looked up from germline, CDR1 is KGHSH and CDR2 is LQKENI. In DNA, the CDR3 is TGTGCCAGCTCACCCCCCGCAGGGGGCTTGGCTGAAGCTTTCTTT. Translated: CASSPPAGGLAEAFF.

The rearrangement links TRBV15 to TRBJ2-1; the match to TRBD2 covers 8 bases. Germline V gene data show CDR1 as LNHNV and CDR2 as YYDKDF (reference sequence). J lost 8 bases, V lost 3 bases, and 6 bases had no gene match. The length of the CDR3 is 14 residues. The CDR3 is CATSRALRGDEQFF. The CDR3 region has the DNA TGTGCCACCAGCAGGGCCCTGCGGGGGGATGAGCAGTTCTTC.

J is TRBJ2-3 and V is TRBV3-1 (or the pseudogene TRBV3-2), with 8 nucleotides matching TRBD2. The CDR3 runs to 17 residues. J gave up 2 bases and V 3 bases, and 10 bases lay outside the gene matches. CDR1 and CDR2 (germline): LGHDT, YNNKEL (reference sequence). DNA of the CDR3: TGTGCCAGCAGCCAGGGGCTGCGGGGGGAAATCACAGATACGCAGTATTTT. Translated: CASSQGLRGEITDTQYF.

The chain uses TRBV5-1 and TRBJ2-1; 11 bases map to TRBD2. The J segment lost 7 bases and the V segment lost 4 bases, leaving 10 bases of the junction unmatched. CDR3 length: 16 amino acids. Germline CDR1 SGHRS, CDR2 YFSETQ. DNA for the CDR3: TGCGCCAGCAGCGGGACTAGCGGTCGTGGGTTTAATGAGCAGTTCTTC. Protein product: CASSGTSGRGFNEQFF.

In nucleotides, the CDR3 is TGCAGTGCTAGTCAGGGGGCAGGACGAAGGAAACTGTTTTTT. Translated: CSASQGAGRRKLFF. The chain joins TRBV20-1 to TRBJ1-4; the match to TRBD1 covers 8 bases. The CDR3 spans 14 residues. Germline assignment: CDR1 DFQATT and CDR2 SNEGSKA (reference sequence). J lost 11 bases, V lost 3 bases, and 11 bases had no gene match.

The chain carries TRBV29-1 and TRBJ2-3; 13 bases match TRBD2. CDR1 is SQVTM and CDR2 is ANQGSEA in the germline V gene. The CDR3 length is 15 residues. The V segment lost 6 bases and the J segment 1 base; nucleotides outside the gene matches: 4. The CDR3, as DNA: TGCAGCGTCGTAGGACTAGCGGGGGGCACAGATACGCAGTATTTT. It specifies CSVVGLAGGTDTQYF.

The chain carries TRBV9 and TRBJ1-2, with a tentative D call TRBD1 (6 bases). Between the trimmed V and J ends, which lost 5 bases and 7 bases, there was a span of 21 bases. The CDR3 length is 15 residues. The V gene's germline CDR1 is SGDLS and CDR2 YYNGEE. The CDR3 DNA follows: TGTGCCAGCAGTACCGGGACACCCGGCGTTGGTGGCTACACCTTC. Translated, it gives CASSTGTPGVGGYTF.

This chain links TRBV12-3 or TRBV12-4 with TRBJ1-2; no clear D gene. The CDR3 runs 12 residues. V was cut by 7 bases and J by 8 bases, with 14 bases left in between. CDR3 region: CASNTGVGGYTF. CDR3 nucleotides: TGTGCCAGCAATACGGGAGTGGGAGGCTACACCTTC.

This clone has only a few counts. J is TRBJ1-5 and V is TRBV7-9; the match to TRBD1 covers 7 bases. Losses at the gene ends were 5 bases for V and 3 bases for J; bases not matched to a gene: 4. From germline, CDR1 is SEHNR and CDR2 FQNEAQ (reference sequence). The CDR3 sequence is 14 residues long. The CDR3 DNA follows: TGTGCCAGCAGCCCCGGGACAGCCAATCAGCCCCAGCATTTT. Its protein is CASSPGTANQPQHF.

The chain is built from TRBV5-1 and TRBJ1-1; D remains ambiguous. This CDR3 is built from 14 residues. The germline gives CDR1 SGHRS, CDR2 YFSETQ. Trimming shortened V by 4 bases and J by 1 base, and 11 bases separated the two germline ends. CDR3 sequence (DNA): TGCGCCAGCAGCGACCAGGCAGGGAACACTGAAGCTTTCTTT. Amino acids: CASSDQAGNTEAFF.

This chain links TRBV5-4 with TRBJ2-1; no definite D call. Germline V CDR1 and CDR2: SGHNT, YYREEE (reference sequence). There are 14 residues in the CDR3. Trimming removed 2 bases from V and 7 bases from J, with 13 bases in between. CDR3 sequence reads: CASSFWLELNEQFF. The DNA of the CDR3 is TGTGCCAGCAGCTTTTGGCTAGAATTGAATGAGCAGTTCTTC.

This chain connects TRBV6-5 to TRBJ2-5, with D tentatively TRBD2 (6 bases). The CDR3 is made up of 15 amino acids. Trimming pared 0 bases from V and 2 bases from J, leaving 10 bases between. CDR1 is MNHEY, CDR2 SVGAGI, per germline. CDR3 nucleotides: TGTGCCAGCAGTTACTCCGGGGCGGGGCAAGAGACCCAGTACTTC. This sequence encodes CASSYSGAGQETQYF.

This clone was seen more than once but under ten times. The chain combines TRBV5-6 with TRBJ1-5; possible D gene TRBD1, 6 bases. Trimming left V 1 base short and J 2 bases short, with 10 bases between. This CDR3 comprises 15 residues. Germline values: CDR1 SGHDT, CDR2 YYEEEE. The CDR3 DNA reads TGTGCCAGCAGCTTGAGACAGGCTGGCAATCAGCCCCAGCATTTT. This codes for CASSLRQAGNQPQHF.

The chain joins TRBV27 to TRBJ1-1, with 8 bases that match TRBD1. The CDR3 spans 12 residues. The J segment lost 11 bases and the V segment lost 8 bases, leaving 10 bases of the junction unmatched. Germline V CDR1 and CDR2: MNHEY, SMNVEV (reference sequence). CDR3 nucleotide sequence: TGTGCCAGCGCAAAGCAGGGACAGGAGGCTTTCTTT. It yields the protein CASAKQGQEAFF.

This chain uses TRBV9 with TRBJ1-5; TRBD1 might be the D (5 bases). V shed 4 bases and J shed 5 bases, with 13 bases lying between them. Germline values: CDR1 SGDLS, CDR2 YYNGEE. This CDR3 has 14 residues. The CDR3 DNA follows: TGTGCCAGCAGCCCCTGGGGCCGAGATCAGCCCCAGCATTTT. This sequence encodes CASSPWGRDQPQHF.

CDR3 DNA sequence: TGTGCCAGCAGCCCGCGGACTAGTTCGGACAATGAGCAGTTCTTC. Translation: CASSPRTSSDNEQFF. The chain uses TRBV7-8 and TRBJ2-1, with 7 bases that match TRBD2. The CDR3 is 15 residues long. The trim removed 5 bases at V and 5 bases at J, leaving 9 bases unmatched. Per the germline V gene, CDR1 is SGHVS and CDR2 is FQNEAQ.

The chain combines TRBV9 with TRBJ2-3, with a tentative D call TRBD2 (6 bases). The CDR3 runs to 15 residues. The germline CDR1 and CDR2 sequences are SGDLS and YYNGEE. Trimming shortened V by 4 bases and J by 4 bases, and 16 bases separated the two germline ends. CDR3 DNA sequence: TGTGCCAGCAGCCCCAGCGGAGGGTTGTCAGATACGCAGTATTTT. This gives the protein CASSPSGGLSDTQYF.

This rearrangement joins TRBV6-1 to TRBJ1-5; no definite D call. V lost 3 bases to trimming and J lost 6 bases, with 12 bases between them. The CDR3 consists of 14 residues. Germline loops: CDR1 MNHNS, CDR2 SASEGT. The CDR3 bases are TGTGCCAGCAGTGACGGCGCGGTTGGTCAGCCCCAGCATTTT. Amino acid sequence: CASSDGAVGQPQHF.

CDR3: CASSLKGLAEIRV. CDR3 in DNA: TGTGCCAGCAGCTTAAAGGGCCTAGCGGAAATTAGGGTC. This rearrangement joins TRBV7-2 to TRBJ2-7; 7 bases match TRBD2. Germline V gene data show CDR1 as SGHTA and CDR2 as FQGNSA. The CDR3 has 13 residues.

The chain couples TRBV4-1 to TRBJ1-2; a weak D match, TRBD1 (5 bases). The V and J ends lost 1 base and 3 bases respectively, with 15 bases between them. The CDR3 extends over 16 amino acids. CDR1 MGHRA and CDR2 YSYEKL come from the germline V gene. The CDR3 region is CASSQGGMQGDYGYTF. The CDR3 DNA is TGCGCCAGCAGCCAAGGTGGAATGCAGGGTGACTATGGCTACACCTTC.

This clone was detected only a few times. DNA for the CDR3: TGTGCCAGCAGTGGGGACAGGGGGCCAACTGAAGCTTTCTTT. Protein sequence: CASSGDRGPTEAFF. The rearrangement uses TRBV28 and TRBJ1-1; 12 bases map to TRBD1. Trimming removed 5 bases from V and 5 bases from J; junction bases left unmatched: 3. Looked up from germline, CDR1 is MDHEN and CDR2 is SYDVKM. The CDR3 extends over 14 amino acids.

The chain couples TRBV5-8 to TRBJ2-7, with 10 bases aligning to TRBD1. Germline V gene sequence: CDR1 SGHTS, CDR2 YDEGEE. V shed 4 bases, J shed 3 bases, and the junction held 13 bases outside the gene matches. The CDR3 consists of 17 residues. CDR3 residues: CASSPGAGTGDVYEQYF. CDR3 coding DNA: TGTGCCAGCAGCCCCGGGGCTGGGACAGGGGACGTCTACGAGCAGTACTTC.